The rows below give T cell receptor beta chains drawn from one sample of a study of CD8+CD57+ T cells in acquired aplastic anemia. Via MiXCR, TCRdb re-called the reads, giving one row per CDR3 protein. Among 90,000 to 150,000 distinct CDR3 sequences listed, 50% to 70% were seen once. Sequenced input: sorted CD4+, CD8+, or CD8+CD57+ T cells (not recorded which) from PBMCs. These TCRs come from a human donor with aplastic anemia. CDR3s leave out the opening cysteine and the closing phenylalanine or tryptophan.

j_call | v_call | cdr3_aa
TRBJ1-5 | TRBV15 | ATSKGPPGQPQH
TRBJ1-5 | TRBV12-3/TRBV12-4 | ASSWGQGYQPQH
TRBJ2-2 | TRBV24-1 | ATSDFGLAETNTGELF
TRBJ2-1 | TRBV12-5 | ASGLDRGEQF
TRBJ2-1 | TRBV6-1 | ASSLRSYNEQF
TRBJ2-3 | TRBV24-1 | ATSDLRGTSANTDTQY
TRBJ2-6 | TRBV11-2 | ASSSSATSGANVLT
TRBJ2-5 | TRBV2 | ASSGGQMETQY
TRBJ2-7 | TRBV9 | ASSVSWDRSSYEQY
TRBJ1-1 | TRBV7-9 | ASSPSGPGTEAF
TRBJ2-1 | TRBV25-1 | ASSELGTGTTHNEQF
TRBJ2-2 | TRBV14 | ASSHTGAGELF
TRBJ1-1 | TRBV2 | ASSQGAGNTEAF
TRBJ2-5 | TRBV7-2 | ASSLVVSLPQETQY
TRBJ2-2 | TRBV25-1 | ASSSSWTGELF
TRBJ1-2 | TRBV7-2 | ASRTASRYGYT
TRBJ1-1 | TRBV20-1 | SARHVPAPEAF
TRBJ2-7 | TRBV5-6 | ASSTRRVRGQY
TRBJ1-2 | TRBV6-4 | ASSDGKYGYT
TRBJ2-6 | TRBV14 | ASSQLGSGANVLT
TRBJ2-1 | TRBV7-2 | ASSLEGTGYNEQF
TRBJ2-7 | TRBV9 | ASSPMDRPSYEQY
TRBJ1-1 | TRBV19 | ASSIKFQGLYTEAF
TRBJ1-5 | TRBV19 | ASRLDRGDQPQH
TRBJ2-2 | TRBV5-1 | ASSLRQNTGELF
TRBJ2-7 | TRBV19 | ASSYNSLYEQY
TRBJ2-3 | TRBV24-1 | ATSDLGQGPDTQY
TRBJ1-2 | TRBV12-3/TRBV12-4 | ASSSVDSYGGYT
TRBJ1-2 | TRBV7-9 | ASSKSDGYT
TRBJ2-3 | TRBV25-1 | ASSGGGFGDTQY
TRBJ1-5 | TRBV29-1 | SVAEGPEPQH
TRBJ1-6 | TRBV15 | ATSRDRQGSSPLH
TRBJ2-3 | TRBV28 | ASRPRAFTSTDTQY
TRBJ2-5 | TRBV2 | ASSGQGHGTQY
TRBJ1-3 | TRBV2 | ASRQRHVLGNTIY
TRBJ1-1 | TRBV9 | ASSAHRGLGTEAF
TRBJ2-2 | TRBV19 | ASKGLRTTGELF
TRBJ1-6 | TRBV27 | ASSSAGGLGSPLH
TRBJ2-5 | TRBV20-1 | SAIHPVVQETQY
TRBJ1-2 | TRBV24-1 | ASSVERDPFPNYGYT
TRBJ2-1 | TRBV19 | ASVTSGGAGVNEQF
TRBJ1-3 | TRBV11-1 | ASSLRVSRASGNTIY